The next 8 T cell receptor beta chains were all read from a single sample in a study of blood T cell repertoires in COVID-19. TCRdb's copy holds only in-frame clones and misses some; the assay was immunoSEQ multiplex PCR. The repertoire holds a few hundred thousand clones, with approximately 91% as singletons. The source material was PBMCs or T cells enriched from blood (not recorded which). The receptors come from a woman aged 40 to 49 who had recovered from COVID-19.

This chain uses TRBV9 with TRBJ1-2; the match to TRBD1 covers 8 bases. Germline-derived CDR1 and CDR2 are SGDLS and YYNGEE. The CDR3 has 15 residues. The V and J ends lost 4 bases and 5 bases, in that order; junction bases with no gene match: 10. The chain's CDR3 is CASSSPPQGAYGYTF. In DNA, the CDR3 is TGTGCCAGCAGCTCCCCCCCCCAGGGGGCATATGGCTACACCTTC.

J is TRBJ1-5 and V is TRBV28; D is unresolved. V was cut by 3 bases and J by 0 bases, with 12 bases left in between. CDR3 length equals 16 residues. From germline, CDR1 is MDHEN and CDR2 SYDVKM. CDR3 nucleotides: TGTGCCAGCAGTTTTCCTTACAGCTATAGCAATCAGCCCCAGCATTTT. It is translated as CASSFPYSYSNQPQHF. The whole variable domain, filled in from reference TRBV28 and TRBJ1-5, reads DVKVTQSSRYLVKRTGEKVFLECVQDMDHENMFWYRQDPGLGLRLIYFSYDVKMKEKGDIPEGYSVSREKKERFSLILESASTNQTSMYLCASSFPYSYSNQPQHFGDGTRLSIL.

V and J are TRBV7-8 and TRBJ1-1; maybe TRBD1 (6 bases). The CDR3 is made up of 16 amino acids. V lost 5 bases and J lost 1, with 17 bases in between. Germline loops: CDR1 SGHVS, CDR2 FQNEAQ. CDR3 region: CASSPRQAGGNTEAFF. The CDR3 coding sequence is TGTGCCAGCAGCCCCAGACAGGCGGGGGGGAACACTGAAGCTTTCTTT. The entire variable domain, with the rest obtained from reference TRBV7-8 and TRBJ1-1, is as follows: GAGVSQSPRYKVAKRGQDVALRCDPISGHVSLFWYQQALGQGPEFLTYFQNEAQLDKSGLPSDRFFAERPEGSVSTLKIQRTQQEDSAVYLCASSPRQAGGNTEAFFGQGTRLTVV.

The chain links TRBV18 to TRBJ1-1; 7 nucleotides line up with TRBD1. Germline V gene sequence: CDR1 KGHSH, CDR2 LQKENI. This CDR3 is built from 13 residues. Trimming cost V 4 bases and J 5 bases; bases outside gene matches: 4. The CDR3 bases are TGTGCCAGCTCACAGGGGGCAAGGACTGAAGCTTTCTTT. Translating it yields CASSQGARTEAFF.

A word on this clone: A read error may account for a junction end that differs from germline. This chain uses TRBV12-3 or TRBV12-4 with TRBJ2-5; D might be TRBD2 (7 bases). The CDR3 is 12 residues long. The chain's CDR3 is CASTKGGGPSHF. As DNA, the CDR3 is TGTGCCAGCACCAAAGGGGGGGGCCCCTCTCACTTC.

Comments on this clone: The junction does not match germline at one end; this may be a read error. V is TRBV7-7 and J is TRBJ1-5; D is possibly TRBD1 (5 bases). This CDR3 spans 15 amino acids. Germline V gene sequence: CDR1 SSHAT, CDR2 FNYEAQ (reference sequence). CDR3 DNA: TGTGCTAGCAGCTTCAGGGTATTGAGCAATCAGCCCCAGCATTTT. Protein: CASSFRVLSNQPQHF.

The V call is TRBV20-1, the J call TRBJ2-5; a weak D match, TRBD2 (6 bases). The CDR3 consists of 15 residues. Germline V gene data show CDR1 as DFQATT and CDR2 as SNEGSKA (reference sequence). The germline V and J ends were trimmed by 3 bases and 2 bases, with 16 bases remaining between them. The DNA for the CDR3 is TGCAGTGCTAGTAAGGCTAGCGCACGACAAGAGACCCAGTACTTC. Translation gives CSASKASARQETQYF.

The chain joins TRBV7-8 to TRBJ1-2; D uncertain. V was clipped by 1 base and J by 8 bases, with 11 bases between them. The CDR3 contains 13 residues. Germline V CDR1 and CDR2: SGHVS, FQNEAQ. This chain's CDR3 is CASSLEPRIGYTF. CDR3 DNA: TGTGCCAGCAGCTTAGAACCCAGAATCGGCTACACCTTC.